This TCR beta chain was retrieved from a study of shared clonotypes between healthy human individuals (dated by TCRdb to the early 2020s). Regarding the study in general: The cohort included three men and a couple of women between 18 and 49 years of age. Per donor, three plates each were used for CD4 naive and CD4 memory, two for CD8 naive, and one for CD8 memory. To estimate repertoire size and how much clonotype sharing occurs between individuals, the study deeply sequenced the blood TCR repertoires of five healthy adults. Libraries were prepared and TCR repertoires were sequenced by different laboratories using diverse techniques, in order to increase sequencing depth and limit assay-specific biases. Leukapheresis yielded between about 0.85 and 10 billion PBMCs per donor. Study-wide conclusions, independent of this receptor: Sharing across several donors was observed for around 4.8% of naive CD4, over 3% of naive CD8, 2% to 2.5% of memory CD4, and over 0.3% of memory CD8 clonotypes. Naive subsets generally had larger estimated clonotype richness than memory subsets did. Sampling was limited to blood, and TCR repertoires in tissue likely differ from TCR repertoires in blood. Pairwise subsampling led to the expectation that sequencing depth would affect the degree of clonotype sharing among donors. The small number of donors limited the genetic and exposure-history diversity represented. Incomplete sequencing was indicated by rarefaction of sorted-subset datasets, despite the large sequencing depth. Higher generation probabilities were observed for clonotypes shared by all four sorted-subset donors than for non-shared clonotypes.

Using the deep immunoSEQ assay, TCR CDR3 regions were amplified from genomic DNA by multiplex PCR. Extracted genomic DNA from each cell subset was spread evenly across all wells of several immunoSEQ 96-well plates, with each plate serving as a replicate. For sorted subsets, around 200 ng genomic DNA, equal to about 30,000 T cell genomes, was loaded into each replicate PCR. The purified libraries were quantified using a Qubit 3.0 fluorometer, sized with a Bioanalyzer 2100, and then quantified again using the KAPA Library Quantification kit. Every immunoSEQ 96-well plate was sequenced on a separate single-read 150-cycle Illumina NextSeq 550 flow cell. The original methods were these. Because the immunoSEQ output held only junctional sequences and lacked quality scores, the filtering could not match the filtering applied to full-length reads. To assign V/J genes and CDR3, sequences were annotated against IMGT germline references using PyIR, a Python wrapper for IgBLAST v1.9. Any read was removed if the V/J assignment was weak (E-value above 1e-6), the CDR3 was missing, or the read contained stop codons, out-of-frame junctions, or ambiguous translated residues. V3J clonotypes were defined as sequences sharing an identical inferred V gene, J gene, and CDR3 amino acid sequence. Percentage overlap between repertoires was computed as shared unique clonotypes divided by the size of the smaller repertoire. Three approaches were used to assess repertoire richness: RTK rarefaction, the Chao1 estimator, and Recon v2.1 estimates of unobserved clonotypes. OLGA was used to compute generation probabilities for all TCRbeta clonotypes that the gDNA method yielded from a handful of donors. TCRdb mirrors the immuneACCESS table, restricted to in-frame sequences. Some clones are absent from its copies; in checked studies, under half trace to an unresolved V gene, and the reason for the others is unknown. V and J calls and clone size are as listed in that table; D and trimming were resolved from the DNA. The sample yields a few million clones; about 93% were counted once. The ten most abundant clones make up more than 1.5% of the sample.

Comments on this clone: Its antigen remains undetermined. Base quality data are lacking; no much larger clone is found one base away. This same CDR3 is encoded by further DNA sequences in the sample.

For the CD8 naive samples, CD45RO-negative cells were positively selected for CCR7, yielding a CD45RA+CCR7+ population from which TemRA cells were excluded. Donors were healthy HIV-negative adults with no recently reported acute infections or vaccinations. All donors were Caucasian adults living in Nashville, Tennessee, USA. Blood was obtained by leukapheresis, after which PBMCs were separated by Ficoll-Histopaque density gradient centrifugation and cryopreserved in liquid nitrogen vapor phase. Analytical flow cytometry was used to check the purity and quantity of every magnetically sorted T cell population. Each sorted fraction had its genomic DNA isolated and then quantified by UV absorbance on a Nanodrop 2000c. From cysteine to phenylalanine, the CDR3 is 12 amino acids long. Just CDR3 DNA is preserved here, 36 bases in frame from base 1. From the germline V gene, CDR1 is MDHEN and CDR2 is SYDVKM. Cut back by 4 bases and 4 bases, the V and J ends lie 5 bases apart.

Sequencing used naive CD8+ T cells from PBMCs. The sample's cell subset or site label, in plain terms: CD45RA+CCR7+. The V and J segments used are TRBV28 and TRBJ2-1, with the D gene too uncertain to name. The clonotype originates from a man aged 18 to 35 in good health. Some clones in this sample may be carry-over from other donors' samples. The CDR3 region has the sequence CASSYSYNEQFF. The nucleotide sequence is given as TGTGCCAGCAGTTACAGTTACAATGAGCAGTTCTTC.